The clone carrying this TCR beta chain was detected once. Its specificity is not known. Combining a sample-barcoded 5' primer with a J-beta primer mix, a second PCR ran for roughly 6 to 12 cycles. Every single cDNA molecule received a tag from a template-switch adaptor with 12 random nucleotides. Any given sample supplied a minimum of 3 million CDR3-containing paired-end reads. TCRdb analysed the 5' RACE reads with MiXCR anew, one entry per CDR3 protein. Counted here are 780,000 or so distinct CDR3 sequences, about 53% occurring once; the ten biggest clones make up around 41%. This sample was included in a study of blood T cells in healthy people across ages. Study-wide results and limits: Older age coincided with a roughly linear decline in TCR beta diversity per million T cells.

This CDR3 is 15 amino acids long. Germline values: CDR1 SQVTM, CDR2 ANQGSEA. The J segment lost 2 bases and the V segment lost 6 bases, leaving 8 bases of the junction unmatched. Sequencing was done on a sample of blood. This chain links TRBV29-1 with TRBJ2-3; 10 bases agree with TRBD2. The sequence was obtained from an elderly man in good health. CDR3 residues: CSVAQLAGTTDTQYF. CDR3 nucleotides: TGCAGCGTCGCTCAACTAGCGGGAACCACAGATACGCAGTATTTT.